The 3 T cell receptor beta chains below all came from one sample that was sequenced in a study of a mutant IDH1 vaccine in newly diagnosed glioma. Their antigens are not known. Using immunoSEQ multiplex PCR, the repertoire was profiled, and TCRdb retains in-frame clones only, with some absent. This repertoire shows some 56,000 clones, approximately 75% found once; its top ten account for less than 6.5%. This sample's time point: week 47, end of study. Vaccine doses each comprised 300 ug of mutant IDH1 20-mer peptide, with topical imiquimod. The starting material was PBMCs, obtained from a glioma patient whose treatment included an IDH1 peptide vaccine. The receptors originated from a man in his fifties or sixties with glioma.

V usage is TRBV28 and J usage is TRBJ2-6; D remains ambiguous. This CDR3 has 15 residues. The V gene's germline CDR1 is MDHEN and CDR2 SYDVKM. V shed 5 bases and J shed 3 bases, with 11 bases lying between them. The CDR3: CASSTGWGGANVLTF. DNA of the CDR3: TGTGCCAGCAGTACCGGGTGGGGTGGGGCCAACGTCCTGACTTTC.

The chain links TRBV29-1 to TRBJ2-5; 8 bases fit TRBD2. The CDR3 contains 14 residues. V lost 3 bases and J lost 4; bases outside the gene matches: 7. In germline, CDR1 is SQVTM, CDR2 ANQGSEA. The CDR3 DNA is TGCAGCGTTGACTTTGGCAGCGGGGGAGAGACCCAGTACTTC. This encodes CSVDFGSGGETQYF. Full variable domain (rest looked up from reference TRBV29-1 and TRBJ2-5): SAVISQKPSRDICQRGTSLTIQCQVDSQVTMMFWYRQQPGQSLTLIATANQGSEATYESGFVIDKFPISRPNLTFSTLTVSNMSPEDSSIYLCSVDFGSGGETQYFGPGTRLLVL.

The genes are TRBV23-1 and TRBJ1-6; D not certain. TRBV23-1 is an open reading frame whose function is uncertain. Trimming pared 0 bases from V and 0 bases from J, leaving 12 bases between. CDR3 size: 18 residues. CDR3 residues: CASSQSHVGSSYNSPLHF. The DNA for the CDR3 is TGCGCCAGCAGTCAATCTCACGTGGGGAGCTCCTATAATTCACCCCTCCACTTT.